This T cell receptor (beta chain) was recovered during a study of blood T cell repertoires in COVID-19. Turning to the study itself: Acute and convalescent COVID-19 samples came from the United States, Italy and Spain. The analysed material was cDNA or gDNA that came from T cells, B-cell-depleted T cells, or PBMCs.

In the authors' methods: Amplified reference gene primers provided the basis for estimating nucleated cell counts. The method was immunoSEQ multiplex PCR; TCRdb's version includes in-frame clones alone and lacks a portion of them. V, J and clone size are taken as reported in that table, and D and trimming were inferred from the DNA itself. The sample has 120,000 to 150,000 clones, 85% to 90% seen once. The V gene end was trimmed by 2 bases and the J gene end by 6 bases; junction bases not matched to a gene: 3. This CDR3 is built from 13 residues. CDR1 MNHEY and CDR2 SMNVEV come from the germline V gene (reference sequence).

Sequenced input: peripheral blood. The receptor was derived from a woman between 45 and 65 years old with active or convalescent COVID-19. The V and J genes are TRBV27 and TRBJ2-7; 8 nucleotides line up with TRBD1. CDR3 amino acids: CASSLGQGAEQYF. CDR3 DNA: TGTGCCAGCAGTTTAGGGCAGGGGGCCGAGCAGTACTTC.